Sequencing of this T cell receptor (beta chain) was carried out in a study of control samples from healthy donors and cancer patients. Germline V gene lookup returns CDR1 SQVTM and CDR2 ANQGSEA. The CDR3 sequence is 14 residues long. V gave up 4 bases and J gave up 6 bases; unmatched junction bases: 9. TCRdb's table, derived via immunoSEQ multiplex PCR, lists solely in-frame clones and lacks some. The sample records 45,000 to 60,000 clones, about 90% being singletons. Material: PBMCs. The V call is TRBV29-1, the J call TRBJ1-5, with 7 bases matching TRBD1. The receptor comes from a man aged 60 to 69 with head and neck cancer. CDR3 loop: CSVGTTGSGQPQHF. CDR3 DNA: TGCAGCGTTGGTACGACAGGGTCGGGTCAGCCCCAGCATTTT.